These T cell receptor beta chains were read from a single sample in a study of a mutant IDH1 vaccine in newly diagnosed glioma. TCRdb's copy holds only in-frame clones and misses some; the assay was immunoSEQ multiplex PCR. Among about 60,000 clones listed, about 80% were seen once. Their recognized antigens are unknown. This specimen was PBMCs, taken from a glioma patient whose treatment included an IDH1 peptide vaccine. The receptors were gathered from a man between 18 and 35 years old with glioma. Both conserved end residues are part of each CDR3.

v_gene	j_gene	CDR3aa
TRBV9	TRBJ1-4	CASSVGGMGEKLFF
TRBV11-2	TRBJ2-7	CASSATGVIHEQYF
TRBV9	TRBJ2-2	CASSVEQENTGELFF
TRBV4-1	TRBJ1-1	CASSRFLTGNTEAFF
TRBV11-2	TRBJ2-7	CASSPVPVSYEQYF
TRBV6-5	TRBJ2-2	CASSSDYTGELFF
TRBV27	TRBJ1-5	CASSLEGLNQPQHF
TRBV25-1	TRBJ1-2	CASSDSGGAYGYTF
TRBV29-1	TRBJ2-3	CSVGTSGSRRYF
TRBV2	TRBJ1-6	CASTQTGGIVNSPLHF
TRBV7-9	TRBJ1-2	CASSLVGQGGYGYTF
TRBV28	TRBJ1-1	CASSFRVNTEAFF
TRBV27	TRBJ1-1	CASSPGQMNTEAFF
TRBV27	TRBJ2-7	CATSRGNRDRFEEQYF
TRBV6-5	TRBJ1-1	CASSYLSDIMNTEAFF
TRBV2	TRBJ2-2	CASSAGDGPAGELFF
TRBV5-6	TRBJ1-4	CASSLVGTVGGTNEKLFF
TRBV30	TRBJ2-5	CAWSGGGVQETQYF
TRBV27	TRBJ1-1	CASTPRGSRDTEAFF
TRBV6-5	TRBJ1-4	CASSRGLGHEKLFF
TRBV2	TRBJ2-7	CASTDLRHEQYF
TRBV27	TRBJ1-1	CASSSAMGWATEAFF
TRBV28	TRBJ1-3	CASSAGLLVGNTIYF
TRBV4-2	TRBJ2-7	CASSRSGASYEQYF
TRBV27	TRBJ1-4	CASSSDPDREDEKLFF
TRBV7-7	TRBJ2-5	CASSLSTRETQYF
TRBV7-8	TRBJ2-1	CASSPLMGGRNEQFF
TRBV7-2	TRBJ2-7	CASSYRDRGYEQYF
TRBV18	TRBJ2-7	CASSPPGLADSYEQYF
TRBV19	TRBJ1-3	CASSSTGTGVTGNTIYF
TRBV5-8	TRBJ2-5	CASSLLGLQETQYF
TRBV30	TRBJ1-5	CAWGTGDHAQHF
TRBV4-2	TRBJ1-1	CASSQGVAPEAFF
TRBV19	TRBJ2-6	CASRVTRATGANVLTF
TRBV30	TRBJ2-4	CAWMRGLTKNIQYF
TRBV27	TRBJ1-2	CASSPDGNYGYTF
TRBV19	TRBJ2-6	CASSMRAEDVLTF
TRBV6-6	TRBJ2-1	CASSLTRVNEQFF
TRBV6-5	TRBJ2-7	CASSYGWGLADEQYF
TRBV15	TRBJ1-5	CATSRDLGANQPQHF
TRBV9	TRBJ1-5	CASSVGAGGNQPQHF
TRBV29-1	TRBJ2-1	CSAGKDVGESQQFF
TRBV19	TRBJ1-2	CATRVIGYTF
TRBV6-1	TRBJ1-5	CASSGPQGFDQPQHF
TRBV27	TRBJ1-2	CASSSRRKPNYGYTF
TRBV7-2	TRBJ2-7	CASSGQHYEQYF
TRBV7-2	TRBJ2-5	CASSSQGQLTAQYF
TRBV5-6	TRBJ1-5	CASSLGQINQPQHF
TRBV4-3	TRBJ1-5	CASSQEEGQPQHF
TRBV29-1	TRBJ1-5	CSAVGQGSNQPQHF
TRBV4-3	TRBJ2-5	CASSQWEAGTGVQETQYF
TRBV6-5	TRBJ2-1	CASSYYGQRNEQFF
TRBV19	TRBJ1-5	CASSIDYGQYSNQPQHF
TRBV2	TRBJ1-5	CASNTGRGNQPQHF
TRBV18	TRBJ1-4	CASSPWTEDGNEKLFF
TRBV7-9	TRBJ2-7	CASSLEGGIGHEQYF
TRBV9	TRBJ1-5	CASSVGLGAGQPQHF